What follows are 14 T cell receptor beta chains derived from one specimen sequenced in a study of blood T cell repertoires in COVID-19. Clones were sequenced by immunoSEQ multiplex PCR, and TCRdb holds only the in-frame ones, with some missing. Here the sample spans roughly 250,000 clones, approximately 90% being singletons. Material: peripheral blood. These TCRs come from a middle-aged woman who had recovered from COVID-19.

This chain links TRBV7-3 with TRBJ2-1; 9 bases line up with TRBD2. J lost 9 bases, V lost 5 bases, and 17 bases had no gene match. The germline V gene has CDR1 SGHTA and CDR2 FQGTGA. The CDR3 length is 17 residues. CDR3 in DNA: TGTGCCAGCAGCCCTAGGGCGGGGACTAGCACTCTTGGTGAGCAGTTCTTC. Translating gives CASSPRAGTSTLGEQFF.

The V gene is TRBV12-3 or TRBV12-4, the J gene TRBJ2-7; D is possibly TRBD1 (5 bases). Between the trimmed V and J ends, which lost 3 bases and 5 bases, there was a span of 11 bases. CDR3 length equals 13 residues. The CDR3 DNA reads TGTGCCAGCAGTTTCGTCAGGGTAGACGAGCAGTACTTC. Translation gives CASSFVRVDEQYF.

This chain connects TRBV19 to TRBJ1-2; D is perhaps TRBD1 (6 bases). In germline, CDR1 is LNHDA, CDR2 SQIVND (reference sequence). V was shortened by 7 bases and J by 4 bases, with 16 bases between the two germline ends. CDR3 length equals 14 residues. The chain's CDR3 is CASTLDSSIYGYTF. CDR3 in DNA: TGTGCCAGTACCTTGGACAGTAGTATCTATGGCTACACCTTC.

V is TRBV9 and J is TRBJ1-2; D unresolved. V dropped 0 bases and J dropped 1 base, with 22 bases sitting between them. The CDR3 is 19 residues long. Germline assignment: CDR1 SGDLS and CDR2 YYNGEE. For the CDR3, the DNA is TGTGCCAGCAGCGTAGAGGTGCCCGGGTCACCCACCGGTAACTATGGCTACACCTTC. It codes for CASSVEVPGSPTGNYGYTF. The whole variable domain, filled in from reference TRBV9 and TRBJ1-2, reads DSGVTQTPKHLITATGQRVTLRCSPRSGDLSVYWYQQSLDQGLQFLIQYYNGEERAKGNILERFSAQQFPDLHSELNLSSLELGDSALYFCASSVEVPGSPTGNYGYTFGSGTRLTVV.

J is TRBJ2-3 and V is TRBV30, with 9 bases fitting TRBD2. Germline V lookup: CDR1 GTSNPN, CDR2 SVGIG (reference sequence). Unmatched junction bases numbered 2, after V lost 0 bases and J lost 1 base. The CDR3 is made up of 15 amino acids. CDR3 coding DNA: TGTGCCTGGAGTGTACGGACTAGCGGCACAGATACGCAGTATTTT. Protein sequence: CAWSVRTSGTDTQYF. Full variable domain (missing parts from reference TRBV30 and TRBJ2-3): SQTIHQWPATLVQPVGSPLSLECTVEGTSNPNLYWYRQAAGRGLQLLFYSVGIGQISSEVPQNLSASRPQDRQFILSSKKLLLSDSGFYLCAWSVRTSGTDTQYFGPGTRLTVL.

The J gene is TRBJ1-6, the V gene TRBV7-2, with a weak D call TRBD1 (6 bases). The CDR3 covers 15 residues. The V gene lost 7 bases and the J gene lost 8 bases, with 18 bases spanning the gap. Per germline, CDR1 SGHTA and CDR2 FQGNSA. This CDR3 reads CASTLGGGIDSPLHF. The DNA for the CDR3 is TGTGCCAGCACGCTGGGAGGGGGAATTGATTCACCCCTCCACTTT. Drawing the rest from reference TRBV7-2 and TRBJ1-6, the complete variable domain is GAGVSQSPSNKVTEKGKDVELRCDPISGHTALYWYRQSLGQGLEFLIYFQGNSAPDKSGLPSDRFSAERTGGSVSTLTIQRTQQEDSAVYLCASTLGGGIDSPLHFGNGTRLTVT.

This chain uses TRBV27 with TRBJ2-3; D ambiguous. Trimming left V 5 bases short and J 2 bases short, with 5 bases between. Germline CDR1 MNHEY, CDR2 SMNVEV (reference sequence). This CDR3 is 12 amino acids long. The CDR3 region has the DNA TGTGCCAGCAGTGGCACCACAGATACGCAGTATTTT. It yields the protein CASSGTTDTQYF.

The chain has TRBV7-2 and TRBJ2-1; 12 nucleotides line up with TRBD2. Germline values: CDR1 SGHTA, CDR2 FQGNSA. There are 18 residues in the CDR3. Losses at the gene ends were 5 bases for V and 4 bases for J; bases not matched to a gene: 12. The CDR3 spells CASSPTGASGRGYNEQFF. The DNA for the CDR3 is TGTGCCAGCAGCCCCACCGGAGCTAGCGGGAGGGGGTACAATGAGCAGTTCTTC.

The chain is built from TRBV6-2 or TRBV6-3 and TRBJ2-1, with 9 bases aligning to TRBD2. This CDR3 spans 11 amino acids. In germline, CDR1 is MNHEY, CDR2 SVGEGT. Trimming removed 5 bases from V and 14 bases from J; junction bases left unmatched: 4. CDR3 bases: TGTGCCAGCAGTGACGAGCGGGGGGAGTTCTTC. As protein: CASSDERGEFF.

The V call is TRBV4-3, the J call TRBJ2-7, with D possibly TRBD2 on 6 matching bases. Germline CDR1 reads LGHNA; CDR2 reads YSLEER. CDR3 size: 15 residues. Trimming took 0 bases from V and 4 from J, leaving 13 bases between them. The CDR3 here is CASSQEGRLAYEQYF. In nucleotides, the CDR3 is TGCGCCAGCAGCCAAGAAGGAAGGCTAGCGTACGAGCAGTACTTC.

The chain combines TRBV6-8 with TRBJ2-5; D is uncertain. There are 14 residues in the CDR3. V gave up 5 bases and J gave up 4 bases, with 14 bases separating them. CDR1 MNHGY and CDR2 SAAAGT come from the germline V gene. The CDR3 DNA is TGTGCCAGCAGTCAGGCTCCCCTTCGAGAGACCCAGTACTTC. This gives the protein CASSQAPLRETQYF.

The chain couples TRBV7-8 to TRBJ2-7; 7 bases are shared with TRBD1. There are 13 residues in the CDR3. V gave up 4 bases and J gave up 3 bases; unmatched junction bases: 3. Per the germline V gene, CDR1 is SGHVS and CDR2 is FQNEAQ. CDR3 sequence reads: CASSSTGIYEQYF. The CDR3 bases are TGTGCCAGCAGCTCGACAGGGATCTACGAGCAGTACTTC.

This chain links TRBV12-3 or TRBV12-4 with TRBJ1-2, with 7 bases fitting TRBD1. This CDR3 is 13 amino acids long. The V gene end was trimmed by 7 bases and the J gene end by 8 bases; junction bases not matched to a gene: 10. Here the CDR3 reads CASKGQWVEGYTF. DNA for the CDR3: TGTGCCAGCAAGGGACAGTGGGTAGAGGGCTACACCTTC.

V is TRBV6-2 or TRBV6-3 and J is TRBJ2-5; TRBD2 agrees at 8 bases. Germline loops: CDR1 MNHEY, CDR2 SVGEGT. There are 18 residues in the CDR3. V shed 5 bases, J shed 2 bases, and the junction held 16 bases outside the gene matches. CDR3 DNA: TGTGCCAGCAGTAGCGGGGGATCAATACGGGGGTGGCAAGAGACCCAGTACTTC. It translates to CASSSGGSIRGWQETQYF.